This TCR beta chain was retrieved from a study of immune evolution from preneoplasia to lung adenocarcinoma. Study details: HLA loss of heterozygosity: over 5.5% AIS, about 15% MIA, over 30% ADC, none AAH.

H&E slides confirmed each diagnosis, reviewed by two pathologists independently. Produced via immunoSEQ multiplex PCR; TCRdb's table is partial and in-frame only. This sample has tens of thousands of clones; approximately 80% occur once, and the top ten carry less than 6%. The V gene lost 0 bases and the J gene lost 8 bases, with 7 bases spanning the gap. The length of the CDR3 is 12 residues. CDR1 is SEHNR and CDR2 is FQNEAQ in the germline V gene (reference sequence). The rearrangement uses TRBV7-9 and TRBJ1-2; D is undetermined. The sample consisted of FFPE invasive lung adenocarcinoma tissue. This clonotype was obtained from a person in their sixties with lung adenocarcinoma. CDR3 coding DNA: TGTGCCAGCAGCTTAGCTGGGTACGGCTACACCTTC. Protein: CASSLAGYGYTF.